This TCR beta chain was sequenced for a study of T-cell memory formation after mild COVID-19. TCRdb fed the 5' RACE reads into MiXCR, producing one record per CDR3 protein. The table shows some 350,000 distinct CDR3 sequences, with approximately 15% occurring only once. The germline CDR1 and CDR2 sequences are DFQATT and SNEGSKA (reference sequence). The V end lost 2 bases, the J end lost 8 bases, and 7 bases lay between the germline ends. The CDR3 runs 11 residues. This clonotype was picked up a small number of times. V is TRBV20-1 and J is TRBJ2-1; no definite D call. The source material was PBMCs or a T cell subset sorted from them (not recorded which). This receptor was obtained from a man between 18 and 35 years old who had mild COVID-19 (a few samples of this study predate the infection). Cell type and time point are not known. Written as DNA, the CDR3 is TGCAGTGCTAGACATCCGTATGAGCAGTTCTTC. Protein product: CSARHPYEQFF.